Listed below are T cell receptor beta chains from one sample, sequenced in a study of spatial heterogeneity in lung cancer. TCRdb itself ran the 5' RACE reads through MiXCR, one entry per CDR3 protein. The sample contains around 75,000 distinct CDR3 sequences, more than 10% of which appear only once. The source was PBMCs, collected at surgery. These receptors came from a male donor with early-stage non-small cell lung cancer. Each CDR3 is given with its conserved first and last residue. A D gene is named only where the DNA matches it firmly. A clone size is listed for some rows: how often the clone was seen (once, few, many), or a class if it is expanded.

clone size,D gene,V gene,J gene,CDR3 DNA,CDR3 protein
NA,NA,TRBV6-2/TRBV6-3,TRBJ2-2,TGTGCCAGCAGTAAGACCGCAGAGTTCACCGGGGAGCTGTTTTTT,CASSKTAEFTGELFF
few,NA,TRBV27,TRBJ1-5,TGTGCCAGCAGTTCCTTCCAGGAGGCGGCGGCTTTCGGAGGTGGCAATCAGCCCCAGCATTTT,CASSSFQEAAAFGGGNQPQHF
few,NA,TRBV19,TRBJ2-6,TGTGCCAGTAGGCTACAGGGAAGGGTCTCTGGGGCCAACGTCCTGACTTTC,CASRLQGRVSGANVLTF
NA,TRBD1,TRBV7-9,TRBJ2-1,TGTGCCAGCAGCTTAGTCACAGGGGATTGGTTCTTC,CASSLVTGDWFF
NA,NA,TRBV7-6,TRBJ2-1,TGTGCCAGCAGCCCGGATTTAGCTGAGCAGTTCTTC,CASSPDLAEQFF
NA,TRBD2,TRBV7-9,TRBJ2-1,TGTGCCAGCAGCTTAGGACTAGCGGGAGGATACAATGAGCAGTTCTTC,CASSLGLAGGYNEQFF
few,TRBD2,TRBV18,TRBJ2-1,TGTGCCAGCTCCCTCGCGGTAGCGGGAGGTGCGAATGAGCAGTTCTTC,CASSLAVAGGANEQFF
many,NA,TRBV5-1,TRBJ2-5,TGCGCCAGCAGCTTGGAACGGTTGAAGACCCAGTACTTC,CASSLERLKTQYF
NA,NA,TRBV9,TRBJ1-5,TGTGCCAGCAGCGAGGATTTGGGCAATCAGCCCCAGCATTTT,CASSEDLGNQPQHF
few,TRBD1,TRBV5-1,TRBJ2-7,TGCGCCAGTACAGGGGGCTCCTACGAGCAGTACTTC,CASTGGSYEQYF
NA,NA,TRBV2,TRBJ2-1,TGTGCCAGCAGTGAAAGGGCCTACAATGAGCAGTTCTTC,CASSERAYNEQFF
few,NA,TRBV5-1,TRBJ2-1,TGCGCCAGCAGCCAGCAGGGGGGAGCGTCGAATGAGCAGTTCTTC,CASSQQGGASNEQFF